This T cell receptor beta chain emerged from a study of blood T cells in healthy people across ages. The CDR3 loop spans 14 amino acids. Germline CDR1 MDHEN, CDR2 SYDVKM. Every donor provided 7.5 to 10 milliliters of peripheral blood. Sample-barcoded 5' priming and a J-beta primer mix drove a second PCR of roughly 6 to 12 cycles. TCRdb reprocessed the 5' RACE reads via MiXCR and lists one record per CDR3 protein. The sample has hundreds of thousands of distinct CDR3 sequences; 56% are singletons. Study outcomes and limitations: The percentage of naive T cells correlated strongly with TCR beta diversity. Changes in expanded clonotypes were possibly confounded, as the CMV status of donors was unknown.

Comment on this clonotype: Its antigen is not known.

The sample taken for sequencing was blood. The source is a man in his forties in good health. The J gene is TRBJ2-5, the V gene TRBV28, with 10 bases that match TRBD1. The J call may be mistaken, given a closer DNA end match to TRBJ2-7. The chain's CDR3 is CASSGRDRGHEQYF. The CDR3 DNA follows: TGTGCCAGCAGTGGCCGGGACAGGGGCCACGAGCAGTACTTC.